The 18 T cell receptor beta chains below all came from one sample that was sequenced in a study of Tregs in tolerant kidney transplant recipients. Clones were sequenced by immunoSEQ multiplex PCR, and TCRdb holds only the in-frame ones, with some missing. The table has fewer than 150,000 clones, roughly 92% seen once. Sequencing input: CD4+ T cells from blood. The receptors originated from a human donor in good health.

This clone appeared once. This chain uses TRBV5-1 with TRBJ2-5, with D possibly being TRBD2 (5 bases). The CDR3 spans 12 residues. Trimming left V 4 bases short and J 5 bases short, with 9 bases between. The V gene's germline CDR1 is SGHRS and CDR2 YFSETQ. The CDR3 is CASSPGWETQYF. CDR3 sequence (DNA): TGCGCCAGCAGCCCGGGGTGGGAGACCCAGTACTTC.

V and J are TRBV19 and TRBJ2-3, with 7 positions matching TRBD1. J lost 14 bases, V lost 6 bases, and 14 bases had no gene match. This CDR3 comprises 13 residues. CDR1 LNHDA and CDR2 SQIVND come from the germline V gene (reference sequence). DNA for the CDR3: TGTGCCAGTAGCCAATCCGACAGGGCCCGGGTGTATTTT. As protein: CASSQSDRARVYF.

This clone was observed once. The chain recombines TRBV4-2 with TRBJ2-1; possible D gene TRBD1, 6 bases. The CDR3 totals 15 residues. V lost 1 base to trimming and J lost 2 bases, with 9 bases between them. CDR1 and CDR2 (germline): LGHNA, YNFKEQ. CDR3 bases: TGTGCCAGCAGCCAAGGGTCAGGGGCCTACAATGAGCAGTTCTTC. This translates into CASSQGSGAYNEQFF.

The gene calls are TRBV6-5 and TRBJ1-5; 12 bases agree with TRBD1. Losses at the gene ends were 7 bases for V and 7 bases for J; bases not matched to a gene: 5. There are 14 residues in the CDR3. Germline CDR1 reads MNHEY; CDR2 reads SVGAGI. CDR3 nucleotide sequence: TGTGCCAGCACCAAGGGACAGGGGGCCCAGCCCCAGCATTTT. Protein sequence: CASTKGQGAQPQHF.

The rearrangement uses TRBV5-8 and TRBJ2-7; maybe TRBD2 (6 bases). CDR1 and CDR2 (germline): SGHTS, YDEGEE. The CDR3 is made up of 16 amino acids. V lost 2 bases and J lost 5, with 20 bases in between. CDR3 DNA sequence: TGTGCCAGCAGCTTCACGAGCGGGTGGGTTAGGCACGAGCAGTACTTC. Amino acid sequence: CASSFTSGWVRHEQYF.

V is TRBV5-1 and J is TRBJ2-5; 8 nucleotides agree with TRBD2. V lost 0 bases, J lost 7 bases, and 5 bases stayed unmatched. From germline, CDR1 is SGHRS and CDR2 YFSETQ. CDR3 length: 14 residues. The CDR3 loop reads CASSLGSGSGTQYF. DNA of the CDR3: TGCGCCAGCAGCTTGGGCAGCGGGAGCGGGACCCAGTACTTC.

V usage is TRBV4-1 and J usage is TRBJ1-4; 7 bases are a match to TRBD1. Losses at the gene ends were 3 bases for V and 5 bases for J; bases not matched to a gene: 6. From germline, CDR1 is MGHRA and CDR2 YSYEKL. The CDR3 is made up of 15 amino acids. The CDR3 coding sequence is TGCGCCAGCAGCCATCCAGGGGGGGCGAATGAAAAACTGTTTTTT. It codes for CASSHPGGANEKLFF.

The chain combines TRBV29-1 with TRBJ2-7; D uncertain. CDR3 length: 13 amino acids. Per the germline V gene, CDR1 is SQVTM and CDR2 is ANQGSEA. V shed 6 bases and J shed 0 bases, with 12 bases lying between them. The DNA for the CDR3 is TGCAGCGTGAAAGGACGGTACTCCTACGAGCAGTACTTC. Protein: CSVKGRYSYEQYF.

CDR3 protein: CASMVWDVTYEQYF. CDR3 DNA sequence: TGTGCCAGCATGGTCTGGGACGTGACCTACGAGCAGTACTTC. The V call is TRBV2, the J call TRBJ2-7; tentatively, D is TRBD1 or TRBD2 (5 bases each). The germline gives CDR1 SNHLY, CDR2 FYNNEI. This CDR3 has 14 amino acids. V lost 7 bases and J lost 2, with 15 bases in between.

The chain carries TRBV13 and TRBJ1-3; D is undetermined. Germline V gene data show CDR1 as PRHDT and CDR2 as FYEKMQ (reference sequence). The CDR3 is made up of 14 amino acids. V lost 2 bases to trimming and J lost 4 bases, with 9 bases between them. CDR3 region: CASSLSPKGNTIYF. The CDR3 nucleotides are TGTGCCAGCAGCTTAAGCCCGAAAGGAAACACCATATATTTT.

The CDR3 DNA reads as TGTGCCAGCAACCGTTACGAGGGATACTACGAGCAGTACTTC. Its translation: CASNRYEGYYEQYF. The chain links TRBV11-2 to TRBJ2-7, with D perhaps matching TRBD2 (5 bases). The CDR3 is 14 amino acids. The germline CDR1 and CDR2 sequences are SGHAT and FQNNGV. V was shortened by 7 bases and J by 3 bases, with 16 bases between the two germline ends.

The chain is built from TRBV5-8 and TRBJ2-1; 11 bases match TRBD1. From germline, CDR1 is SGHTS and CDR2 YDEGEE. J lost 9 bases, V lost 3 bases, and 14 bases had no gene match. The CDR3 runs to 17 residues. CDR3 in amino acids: CASSWRWSGTGGREQFF. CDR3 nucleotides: TGTGCCAGCAGCTGGAGATGGTCCGGGACAGGGGGTCGTGAGCAGTTCTTC.

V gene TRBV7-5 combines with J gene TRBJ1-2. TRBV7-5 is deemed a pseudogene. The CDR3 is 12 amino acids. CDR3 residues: CARSTLGNGYTF. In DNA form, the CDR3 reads TGTGCCAGAAGCACTCTTGGGAATGGCTACACCTTC.

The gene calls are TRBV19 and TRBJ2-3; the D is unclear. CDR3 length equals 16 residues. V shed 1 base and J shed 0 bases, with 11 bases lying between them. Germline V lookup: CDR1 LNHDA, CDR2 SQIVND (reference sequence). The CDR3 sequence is CASSIGLDGSTDTQYF. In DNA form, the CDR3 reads TGTGCCAGTAGTATAGGATTGGACGGGAGCACAGATACGCAGTATTTT. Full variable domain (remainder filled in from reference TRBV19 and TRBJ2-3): DGGITQSPKYLFRKEGQNVTLSCEQNLNHDAMYWYRQDPGQGLRLIYYSQIVNDFQKGDIAEGYSVSREKKESFPLTVTSAQKNPTAFYLCASSIGLDGSTDTQYFGPGTRLTVL.

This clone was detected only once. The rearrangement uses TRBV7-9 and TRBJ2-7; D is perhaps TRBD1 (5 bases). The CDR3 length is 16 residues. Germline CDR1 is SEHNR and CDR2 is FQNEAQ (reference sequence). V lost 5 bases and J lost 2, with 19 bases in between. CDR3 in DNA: TGTGCCAGCAGCCCGCCATCCAGGGCCACTACCTACGAGCAGTACTTC. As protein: CASSPPSRATTYEQYF.

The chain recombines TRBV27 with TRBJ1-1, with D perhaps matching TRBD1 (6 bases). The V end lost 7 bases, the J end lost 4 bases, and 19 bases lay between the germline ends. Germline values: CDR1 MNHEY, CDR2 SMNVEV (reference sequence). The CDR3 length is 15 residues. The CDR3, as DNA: TGTGCCAGCACTTACGACAGGCGGGGGGCCACTGAAGCTTTCTTT. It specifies CASTYDRRGATEAFF.

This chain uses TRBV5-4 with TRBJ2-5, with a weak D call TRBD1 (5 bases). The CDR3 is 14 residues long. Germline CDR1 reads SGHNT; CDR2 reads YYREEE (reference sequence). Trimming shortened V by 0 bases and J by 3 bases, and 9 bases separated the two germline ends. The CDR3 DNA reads TGTGCCAGCAGCTTGGCCACCAGGGAAGAGACCCAGTACTTC. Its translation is CASSLATREETQYF.

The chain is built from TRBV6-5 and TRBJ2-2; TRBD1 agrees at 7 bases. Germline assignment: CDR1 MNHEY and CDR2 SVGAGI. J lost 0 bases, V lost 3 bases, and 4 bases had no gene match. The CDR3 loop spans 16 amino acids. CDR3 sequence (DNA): TGTGCCAGCAGTTATTTGGGACAGTCGAACACCGGGGAGCTGTTTTTT. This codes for CASSYLGQSNTGELFF.